These 5 T cell receptor beta chains were all obtained from the same sample, sequenced in a study of T cells after yellow fever vaccination. MiXCR, applied by TCRdb to the 5' RACE reads, yields one record per CDR3 protein. The sample consists of fewer than 350,000 distinct CDR3 sequences, 7.5% to 9% of them appearing once. Here the sequenced sample was PBMCs, taken on the day of the first yellow fever vaccination. The receptors stem from a man younger than 30 who received the YFV17D yellow fever vaccine.

This clonotype showed up just a few times. The chain has TRBV7-2 and TRBJ1-1; D is perhaps TRBD1 (6 bases). CDR1 and CDR2 (germline): SGHTA, FQGNSA. V lost 4 bases to trimming and J lost 5 bases, with 14 bases between them. This CDR3 has 14 residues. CDR3 nucleotides: TGTGCCAGCAGCTCATTGAGGGGGTGGACTGAAGCTTTCTTT. Translating it yields CASSSLRGWTEAFF.

The table lists this clonotype with a few counts. The chain joins TRBV20-1 to TRBJ2-2; TRBD2 agrees at 9 bases. Trimming at V came to 0 bases and at J to 6 bases, leaving 5 bases not matched to a gene. Germline lookup yields CDR1 DFQATT and CDR2 SNEGSKA (reference sequence). This CDR3 has 15 residues. The CDR3, as DNA: TGCAGTGCTAGAGATCCCAGCGGGGGGTCCGGGGAGCTGTTTTTT. Translating gives CSARDPSGGSGELFF.

This clonotype was seen a handful of times. The chain couples TRBV5-4 to TRBJ1-1; 8 bases fit TRBD1. The CDR3 is 14 amino acids. The germline V gene has CDR1 SGHNT and CDR2 YYREEE (reference sequence). V was clipped by 4 bases and J by 1 base; unmatched bases: 3. The CDR3 coding sequence is TGTGCCAGCAGCGTGGACAGGGCGAACACTGAAGCTTTCTTT. Amino acid sequence: CASSVDRANTEAFF.

The rearrangement links TRBV20-1 to TRBJ2-3; D gene uncertain. Trimming stripped 7 bases from V and 1 base from J, with 12 bases between. The V gene's germline CDR1 is DFQATT and CDR2 SNEGSKA (reference sequence). The CDR3 spans 13 residues. The CDR3 DNA is TGCAGTGGAGCGCATCATCGCACAGATACGCAGTATTTT. Translation gives CSGAHHRTDTQYF.

The chain is built from TRBV6-1 and TRBJ1-5; D unresolved. Germline CDR1 reads MNHNS; CDR2 reads SASEGT. This CDR3 comprises 14 residues. Trimming took off 6 bases at V and 3 bases at J, with 12 bases between the two ends. For the CDR3, the DNA is TGTGCCAGCAGCGGGAGTCGGGACAATCAGCCCCAGCATTTT. Translation gives CASSGSRDNQPQHF.